This TCR beta chain was captured by sequencing in a study of shared clonotypes between healthy human individuals. Terminally differentiated effector memory CD45RA+ cells were excluded from the naive CD8 cells, which were CD45RO-negative and positively selected for CCR7. Produced via immunoSEQ multiplex PCR; TCRdb's table is partial and in-frame only. The sample lists about 2.2 million clones; 80% to 95% were seen once. The TCR sequence derives from a man younger than 35 in good health. Some clones in this sample may be carry-over from other donors' samples. Sequenced sample: naive CD8+ T cells from PBMCs.

This CDR3 is CASSKPRDRPANTGELFF. CDR3 nucleotide sequence: TGTGCCAGCAGCAAACCCCGGGACAGGCCAGCGAACACCGGGGAGCTGTTTTTT. The chain uses TRBV5-8 and TRBJ2-2, with 8 bases aligning to TRBD1. CDR1 and CDR2 from the germline V gene are SGHTS and YDEGEE. The CDR3 sequence is 18 residues long. The junction had 11 bases not matched to a gene; V was cut back by 4 bases and J by 0 bases.